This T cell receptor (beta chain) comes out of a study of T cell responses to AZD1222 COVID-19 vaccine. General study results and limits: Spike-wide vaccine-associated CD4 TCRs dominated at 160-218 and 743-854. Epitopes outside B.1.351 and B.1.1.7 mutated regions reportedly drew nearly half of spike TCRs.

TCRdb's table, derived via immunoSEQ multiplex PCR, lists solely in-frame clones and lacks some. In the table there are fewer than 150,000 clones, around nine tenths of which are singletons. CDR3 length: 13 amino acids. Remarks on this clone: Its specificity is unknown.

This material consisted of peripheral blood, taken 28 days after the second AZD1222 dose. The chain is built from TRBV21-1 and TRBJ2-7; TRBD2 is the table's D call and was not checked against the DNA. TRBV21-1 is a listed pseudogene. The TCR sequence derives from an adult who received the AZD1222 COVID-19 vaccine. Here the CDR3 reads CASTTDRRNEQYF. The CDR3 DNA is TGTGCCAGCACCACGGACCGGAGGAACGAGCAGTACTTC.